Presented here are 20 T cell receptor beta chains from one specimen sequenced in a study of radiation and T cells in renal cell carcinoma. Some clones are missing from TCRdb's copy, which holds only in-frame ones; the method was immunoSEQ multiplex PCR. The sample includes tens of thousands of clones, 80% of them seen just once. Described time point: blood 2 weeks post-SBRT. Treatment in this sample: 15 Gy SBRT to primary tumor, nephrectomy 4 weeks later. The sample in question was blood, obtained from a patient whose treatment included radiotherapy and nephrectomy. Every receptor here comes from a woman aged 70 to 79 with renal cell carcinoma.

The gene calls are TRBV6-5 and TRBJ1-1; maybe TRBD1 (6 bases). The V end was cut by 4 bases, the J end by 1 base, with 13 bases between. CDR3 length: 15 residues. From germline, CDR1 is MNHEY and CDR2 SVGAGI. The CDR3 is CASSSPTGTNTEAFF. CDR3 DNA: TGTGCCAGCAGTTCCCCTACAGGGACGAACACTGAAGCTTTCTTT.

CDR3 loop: CASSLWFMGPNTEAFF. CDR3 nucleotide sequence: TGCGCCAGCAGCTTGTGGTTCATGGGGCCGAACACTGAAGCTTTCTTT. This chain connects TRBV5-1 to TRBJ1-1; D is possibly TRBD1 (5 bases). The CDR3 runs to 16 residues. The germline V gene has CDR1 SGHRS and CDR2 YFSETQ. Between the trimmed V and J ends, which lost 1 base and 1 base, there was a span of 14 bases.

CDR3 sequence (DNA): TGCGCCAGCAGCCAAGATTGGGGGGGGAGCACTGAAGCTTTCTTT. Translated, it gives CASSQDWGGSTEAFF. The chain is built from TRBV4-3 and TRBJ1-1, with D possibly TRBD1 on 5 matching bases. V lost 0 bases, J lost 4 bases, and 12 bases lay in between. CDR1 is LGHNA, CDR2 YSLEER, per germline. The CDR3 totals 15 residues.

This sequence joins TRBV6-1 and TRBJ2-2, with D possibly matching TRBD2 (6 bases). CDR1 is MNHNS, CDR2 SASEGT, per germline. The CDR3 has 11 residues. V lost 11 bases and J 6 bases, leaving 10 bases between the germline ends. In nucleotides, the CDR3 is TGTGCCGGGGGGAGGCCCGGGGAGCTGTTTTTT. This encodes CAGGRPGELFF.

The rearrangement joins TRBV7-2 to TRBJ2-1, with D possibly TRBD2 on 6 matching bases. Germline assignment: CDR1 SGHTA and CDR2 FQGNSA. Trimming removed 5 bases from V and 9 bases from J, with 17 bases in between. This CDR3 contains 14 residues. DNA of the CDR3: TGTGCCAGCAGCGCGGGGACCGCGGTACCTGAGCAGTTCTTC. Translation: CASSAGTAVPEQFF.

CDR3 loop: CASSLASGEQFF. The CDR3 nucleotides read TGTGCCAGCAGCTTGGCTAGTGGGGAGCAGTTCTTC. The chain combines TRBV7-9 with TRBJ2-1; D is undetermined. This CDR3 is 12 amino acids long. Germline lookup yields CDR1 SEHNR and CDR2 FQNEAQ (reference sequence). V was pared by 3 bases and J by 10 bases, with 10 bases between.

This chain joins TRBV10-3 and TRBJ2-2, with a possible D match to TRBD1 (6 bases). Trimming cost V 8 bases and J 7 bases, with 8 bases left between them. This CDR3 region has 11 residues. The germline V gene has CDR1 ENHRY and CDR2 SYGVKD. The chain's CDR3 is CAIQGNGELFF. The CDR3 DNA reads as TGTGCCATCCAGGGGAACGGGGAGCTGTTTTTT.

The DNA of the CDR3 is TGTGCCAGCAGTCATTGGACAGGGGTGGCCGGGGAGCTGTTTTTT. This sequence encodes CASSHWTGVAGELFF. The chain carries TRBV6-5 and TRBJ2-2, with 9 nucleotides matching TRBD1. Losses at the gene ends were 5 bases for V and 6 bases for J; bases not matched to a gene: 7. The CDR3 has 15 residues. Germline CDR1 reads MNHEY; CDR2 reads SVGAGI.

The gene calls are TRBV19 and TRBJ2-5; D call uncertain. CDR3 length: 13 amino acids. V was pared by 6 bases and J by 2 bases, with 10 bases between. Germline V lookup: CDR1 LNHDA, CDR2 SQIVND (reference sequence). CDR3 bases: TGTGCCAGTAGGCCCCCACGGCAAGAGACCCAGTACTTC. It translates to CASRPPRQETQYF.

The chain couples TRBV4-1 to TRBJ2-1, with 13 positions matching TRBD2. V lost 4 bases, J lost 0 bases, and 9 bases stayed unmatched. From germline, CDR1 is MGHRA and CDR2 YSYEKL. This CDR3 comprises 19 residues. CDR3 region: CASSRSGLAGPSSYNEQFF. CDR3 bases: TGCGCCAGCAGCCGGTCGGGACTAGCGGGACCTAGCTCCTACAATGAGCAGTTCTTC.

The chain links TRBV5-6 to TRBJ1-4; D perhaps matches TRBD1 (6 bases). The V and J ends lost 0 bases and 5 bases respectively, with 14 bases between them. Germline values: CDR1 SGHDT, CDR2 YYEEEE. The CDR3 totals 16 residues. The CDR3 sequence: CASSLAGTRPNEKLFF. In DNA, the CDR3 is TGTGCCAGCAGCTTGGCGGGGACAAGACCCAATGAAAAACTGTTTTTT.

A few counts support this clone. This sequence joins TRBV7-2 and TRBJ2-7; 10 positions match TRBD1. The length of the CDR3 is 15 residues. The germline CDR1 and CDR2 sequences are SGHTA and FQGNSA. V lost 5 bases and J lost 2; bases outside the gene matches: 6. CDR3: CASSIPGQGTYEQYF. In DNA form, the CDR3 reads TGTGCCAGCAGCATTCCGGGACAGGGGACCTACGAGCAGTACTTC. Full variable domain (outside the CDR3, taken from reference TRBV7-2 and TRBJ2-7): GAGVSQSPSNKVTEKGKDVELRCDPISGHTALYWYRQSLGQGLEFLIYFQGNSAPDKSGLPSDRFSAERTGGSVSTLTIQRTQQEDSAVYLCASSIPGQGTYEQYFGPGTRLTVT.

The rearrangement links TRBV4-2 to TRBJ1-1, with D tentatively TRBD1 (6 bases). V was clipped by 4 bases and J by 8 bases, with 26 bases between them. The germline gives CDR1 LGHNA, CDR2 YNFKEQ. CDR3 length: 17 residues. For the CDR3, the DNA is TGTGCCAGCAGCCCCTACCTAACCGGGACACCAACCCCCGAAGCTTTCTTT. As protein: CASSPYLTGTPTPEAFF.

The genes are TRBV6-6 and TRBJ1-1; tentatively, D is TRBD1 (5 bases). Trimming cost V 4 bases and J 2 bases, with 11 bases left between them. The CDR3 runs to 14 residues. Germline CDR1 MNHNY, CDR2 SVGAGI (reference sequence). CDR3 residues: CASSSLTANTEAFF. The CDR3 nucleotides are TGTGCCAGCAGTTCTTTGACAGCCAACACTGAAGCTTTCTTT.

The V and J genes are TRBV4-1 and TRBJ1-1; 10 bases are shared with TRBD1. The CDR3 sequence is 17 residues long. Germline V CDR1 and CDR2: MGHRA, YSYEKL. J gave up 4 bases and V 0 bases, and 8 bases lay outside the gene matches. This chain's CDR3 is CASSQDSPGQGGTEAFF. CDR3 nucleotides: TGCGCCAGCAGCCAAGATAGCCCCGGACAGGGGGGCACTGAAGCTTTCTTT.

This clone was detected a few times. The chain has TRBV4-2 and TRBJ1-5; tentative D call: TRBD1 (5 bases). V was trimmed by 5 bases and J by 1 base, leaving 12 bases between them. The CDR3 runs 15 residues. CDR1 and CDR2 (germline): LGHNA, YNFKEQ. The CDR3 nucleotides are TGTGCCAGCAGCGAGGGGAGTCAAAGCAATCAGCCCCAGCATTTT. This codes for CASSEGSQSNQPQHF.

This chain uses TRBV5-1 with TRBJ2-1; D remains ambiguous. Germline V lookup: CDR1 SGHRS, CDR2 YFSETQ. The ends were cut back, 1 base at V and 3 bases at J, with 8 bases in the middle. The CDR3 loop spans 14 amino acids. The CDR3 sequence: CASSLTTFYNEQFF. The DNA of the CDR3 is TGCGCCAGCAGCTTGACTACCTTCTACAATGAGCAGTTCTTC. Based on the CDR3 plus reference TRBV5-1 and TRBJ2-1, the full variable domain is KAGVTQTPRYLIKTRGQQVTLSCSPISGHRSVSWYQQTPGQGLQFLFEYFSETQRNKGNFPGRFSGRQFSNSRSEMNVSTLELGDSALYLCASSLTTFYNEQFFGPGTRLTVL.

The gene calls are TRBV7-2 and TRBJ2-7, with TRBD2 matching 14 bases. Germline-derived CDR1 and CDR2 are SGHTA and FQGNSA. This CDR3 spans 19 amino acids. Germline trimming cut 2 bases from V and 4 bases from J; bases unmatched to any gene: 13. In DNA form, the CDR3 reads TGTGCCAGCAGCTTAACCGGACTAGCGGGAGGAAGAAAGGTATACGAGCAGTACTTC. This encodes CASSLTGLAGGRKVYEQYF.

In the case of this clone: A read error may produce the germline difference seen at one junction end. V is TRBV11-3 and J is TRBJ2-3; no firm D call. This CDR3 is 13 amino acids long. CDR1 SGHNT and CDR2 YENEEA come from the germline V gene. CDR3 sequence (DNA): TGTGCCAGCAGCTTAGGAAGTCTAGATACGCGGTATTTT. It yields the protein CASSLGSLDTRYF.

The chain links TRBV5-1 to TRBJ2-5; 8 positions agree with TRBD1. The CDR3 loop spans 14 amino acids. Trimming at V came to 4 bases and at J to 4 bases, leaving 6 bases not matched to a gene. Germline CDR1 SGHRS, CDR2 YFSETQ. Here the CDR3 reads CASSLGQGRETQYF. The CDR3 DNA sequence: TGCGCCAGCAGCCTCGGACAGGGTAGAGAGACCCAGTACTTC.